This TCR beta chain emerged from a study of T cell changes during pregnancy in multiple sclerosis. In this sample, this clone turned up once. TCRdb's table, derived via immunoSEQ multiplex PCR, lists solely in-frame clones and lacks some. The table shows approximately 100,000 clones, with approximately 94% occurring only once. Germline V lookup: CDR1 SGHRS, CDR2 YFSETQ. The CDR3 extends over 14 amino acids. The V gene end was trimmed by 1 base and the J gene end by 1 base; junction bases not matched to a gene: 1. The sequenced sample was peripheral blood, obtained before pregnancy. The chain joins TRBV5-1 to TRBJ2-5; 7 bases are shared with TRBD2. The clonotype originates from a female donor with multiple sclerosis, enrolled in a pregnancy study. The CDR3 sequence: CASSLTSAQETQYF. The CDR3 DNA follows: TGCGCCAGCAGCTTGACTAGCGCCCAAGAGACCCAGTACTTC.